One and the same sample provided the 20 T cell receptor beta chains below, sequenced in a study of blood T cell repertoires in COVID-19. Libraries were prepared by immunoSEQ multiplex PCR; TCRdb keeps only in-frame clonotypes and omits some of them. This sample has about 160,000 clones, with roughly 90% found just once. The sample taken for sequencing was peripheral blood. These receptors were taken from a man aged 55 to 69 with acute or convalescent COVID-19.

The genes are TRBV15 and TRBJ1-1, with 7 bases matching TRBD1. V lost 3 bases, J lost 4 bases, and 8 bases stayed unmatched. The CDR3 runs to 15 residues. Per germline, CDR1 LNHNV and CDR2 YYDKDF (reference sequence). The DNA for the CDR3 is TGTGCCACCAGCAGCCCGACAGGGATGGGCACTGAAGCTTTCTTT. Its translation: CATSSPTGMGTEAFF.

This sequence joins TRBV5-4 and TRBJ1-1; the D gene is possibly TRBD1 (5 bases). Germline values: CDR1 SGHNT, CDR2 YYREEE (reference sequence). Trimming took off 3 bases at V and 0 bases at J, with 9 bases between the two ends. The CDR3 has 14 amino acids. The DNA for the CDR3 is TGTGCCAGCAGCTCACAGGCGGTGAACACTGAAGCTTTCTTT. Translation gives CASSSQAVNTEAFF. Filled out from reference TRBV5-4 and TRBJ1-1, the complete variable domain reads ETGVTQSPTHLIKTRGQQVTLRCSSQSGHNTVSWYQQALGQGPQFIFQYYREEENGRGNFPPRFSGLQFPNYSSELNVNALELDDSALYLCASSSQAVNTEAFFGQGTRLTVV.

This chain links TRBV2 with TRBJ2-5, with 8 bases aligning to TRBD1. The CDR3 consists of 14 residues. V gave up 10 bases and J gave up 5 bases; unmatched junction bases: 12. Germline values: CDR1 SNHLY, CDR2 FYNNEI. CDR3 sequence (DNA): TGTGCCACCCAGGGACAGGCAAGAATGGAGACCCAGTACTTC. Its translation is CATQGQARMETQYF.

V is TRBV7-2 and J is TRBJ2-3, with 9 positions matching TRBD2. J was trimmed by 6 bases and V by 2 bases; bases with no gene match: 6. Germline V gives CDR1 SGHTA, CDR2 FQGNSA. This CDR3 has 15 residues. CDR3 sequence (DNA): TGTGCCAGCAGCTTATTGTTAGCGGGGGCCGATACGCAGTATTTT. It specifies CASSLLLAGADTQYF.

V gene TRBV7-3 combines with J gene TRBJ2-7; TRBD1 matches 8 bases. Germline-derived CDR1 and CDR2 are SGHTA and FQGTGA. V dropped 1 base and J dropped 6; count of bases not matched to a gene: 11. The CDR3 is 16 amino acids. This chain's CDR3 is CASSLKAGGGFSEQYF. The CDR3 DNA reads TGTGCCAGCAGCTTAAAGGCAGGGGGCGGTTTTAGCGAGCAGTACTTC. Drawing the rest from reference TRBV7-3 and TRBJ2-7, the complete variable domain is GAGVSQTPSNKVTEKGKYVELRCDPISGHTALYWYRQSLGQGPEFLIYFQGTGAADDSGLPNDRFFAVRPEGSVSTLKIQRTERGDSAVYLCASSLKAGGGFSEQYFGPGTRLTVT.

The chain uses TRBV7-9 and TRBJ1-1; maybe TRBD1 (6 bases). CDR1 SEHNR and CDR2 FQNEAQ come from the germline V gene (reference sequence). This CDR3 comprises 14 residues. Trimming shortened V by 1 base and J by 7 bases, and 13 bases separated the two germline ends. In DNA form, the CDR3 reads TGTGCCAGCAGCTTAGAGGTCAGGGACATTGAAGCTTTCTTT. This translates into CASSLEVRDIEAFF.

The V gene is TRBV5-1, the J gene TRBJ1-2, with 7 bases aligning to TRBD1. This CDR3 has 14 residues. Per the germline V gene, CDR1 is SGHRS and CDR2 is YFSETQ. V gave up 4 bases and J gave up 2 bases; unmatched junction bases: 5. This chain's CDR3 is CASSRDRANYGYTF. The CDR3 DNA is TGCGCCAGCAGCAGAGACAGGGCAAACTATGGCTACACCTTC. Looking up the rest from reference TRBV5-1 and TRBJ1-2 gives the full variable domain: KAGVTQTPRYLIKTRGQQVTLSCSPISGHRSVSWYQQTPGQGLQFLFEYFSETQRNKGNFPGRFSGRQFSNSRSEMNVSTLELGDSALYLCASSRDRANYGYTFGSGTRLTVV.

The chain uses TRBV10-3 and TRBJ1-6, with D tentatively TRBD1 (5 bases). The CDR3 loop spans 16 amino acids. The ends were cut back, 2 bases at V and 7 bases at J, with 15 bases in the middle. The V gene's germline CDR1 is ENHRY and CDR2 SYGVKD. The chain's CDR3 is CAISERTPGGNSPLHF. Written as DNA, the CDR3 is TGTGCCATCAGTGAGAGAACCCCCGGGGGAAATTCACCCCTCCACTTT.

The chain employs TRBV1 and TRBJ1-6; no DNA check was done on the table's D call, TRBD1. TRBV1 corresponds to a pseudogene. The CDR3 contains 16 residues. The CDR3, as DNA: TGCACCAGCAGCCAAGATCGTCAGGGTTCATCATCACCCCTCCACTTT. Translated, it gives CTSSQDRQGSSSPLHF.

Here the CDR3 reads CASSWRGDSFNTGELFF. The CDR3 DNA reads TGTGCCAGCAGCTGGAGGGGGGACAGTTTTAACACCGGGGAGCTGTTTTTT. V gene TRBV5-5 combines with J gene TRBJ2-2; perhaps TRBD1 as D (7 bases). The CDR3 runs to 17 residues. Per germline, CDR1 SGHKS and CDR2 YYEKEE (reference sequence). V lost 3 bases, J lost 2 bases, and 17 bases lay in between.

The chain carries TRBV3-1 (or the pseudogene TRBV3-2) and TRBJ1-2; 9 bases match TRBD1. Unmatched junction bases numbered 15, after V lost 5 bases and J lost 8 bases. Germline CDR1 is LGHDT and CDR2 is YNNKEL (reference sequence). The CDR3 consists of 16 residues. CDR3 coding DNA: TGTGCCAGCAGCTTCCTGCTGGGACAGGGCTCAGACGGCTACACCTTC. It yields the protein CASSFLLGQGSDGYTF.

This chain links TRBV30 with TRBJ1-1; D is possibly TRBD1 (6 bases). In germline, CDR1 is GTSNPN, CDR2 SVGIG (reference sequence). The CDR3 length is 13 residues. V was pared by 8 bases and J by 7 bases, with 20 bases between. Here the CDR3 DNA reads TGTGCCAGCGAGGGGATGGGGGCTCTTGAAGCTTTCTTT. It encodes CASEGMGALEAFF.

V and J are TRBV3-1 (or the pseudogene TRBV3-2) and TRBJ1-3; 7 bases map to TRBD1. Germline V CDR1 and CDR2: LGHDT, YNNKEL (reference sequence). The junction had 5 bases not matched to a gene; V was cut back by 5 bases and J by 1 base. The CDR3 is 15 amino acids. CDR3 region: CASSVTGQSGNTIYF. CDR3 nucleotide sequence: TGTGCCAGCAGCGTCACGGGACAGTCTGGAAACACCATATATTTT.

J is TRBJ1-1 and V is TRBV6-6; weak D call: TRBD1 (6 bases). CDR3 length: 13 residues. The germline gives CDR1 MNHNY, CDR2 SVGAGI (reference sequence). V was clipped by 5 bases and J by 7 bases, with 14 bases between them. CDR3 sequence: CASSPNGQYEAFF. CDR3 in DNA: TGTGCCAGCAGTCCGAATGGACAGTATGAAGCTTTCTTT.

V is TRBV5-6 and J is TRBJ2-6; weak D call: TRBD1 (6 bases). Germline V gene lookup returns CDR1 SGHDT and CDR2 YYEEEE. The CDR3 loop spans 15 amino acids. Trimming pared 3 bases from V and 4 bases from J, leaving 11 bases between. CDR3 nucleotides: TGTGCCAGCAGCTCCAGGGGATCCGGGGCCAACGTCCTGACTTTC. Translating it yields CASSSRGSGANVLTF.

This chain links TRBV5-1 with TRBJ2-3, with TRBD2 identical over 15 bases. J gave up 2 bases and V 2 bases, and 6 bases lay outside the gene matches. The CDR3 runs to 18 residues. Germline V gene lookup returns CDR1 SGHRS and CDR2 YFSETQ. Written as DNA, the CDR3 is TGCGCCAGCAGCTTTGGGACTAGCGGGGGGCGCCTCACAGATACGCAGTATTTT. Protein sequence: CASSFGTSGGRLTDTQYF.

The chain couples TRBV10-3 to TRBJ1-1, with D unresolved. V was trimmed by 2 bases and J by 6 bases, leaving 13 bases between them. The germline V gene encodes CDR1 ENHRY and CDR2 SYGVKD. The CDR3 has 14 residues. The CDR3 spells CAISEEAVVSEAFF. As DNA, the CDR3 is TGTGCCATCAGTGAGGAGGCAGTCGTATCTGAAGCTTTCTTT.

This clone was detected only a few times. The chain uses TRBV30 and TRBJ1-5; D is unclear. The V and J ends lost 0 bases and 8 bases respectively, with 8 bases between them. Germline V lookup: CDR1 GTSNPN, CDR2 SVGIG (reference sequence). CDR3 length: 12 amino acids. The chain's CDR3 is CAWSVGVEPQHF. In DNA form, the CDR3 reads TGTGCCTGGAGTGTCGGGGTTGAGCCCCAGCATTTT.

The sample holds one count of this clone. J is TRBJ1-3 and V is TRBV9; maybe TRBD1 (5 bases). There are 17 residues in the CDR3. Germline CDR1 SGDLS, CDR2 YYNGEE. V was clipped by 4 bases and J by 2 bases, with 19 bases between them. CDR3 sequence: CASSPLGGTGTGNTIYF. CDR3 nucleotides: TGTGCCAGCAGCCCCCTTGGGGGGACCGGGACTGGAAACACCATATATTTT.

The chain carries TRBV11-2 and TRBJ1-2; 7 bases line up with TRBD1. The CDR3 loop spans 14 amino acids. The V and J ends lost 2 bases and 2 bases, in that order; junction bases with no gene match: 2. Germline values: CDR1 SGHAT, CDR2 FQNNGV. The CDR3 nucleotides are TGTGCCAGCAGCTTACCGGGACAGAACTATGGCTACACCTTC. This codes for CASSLPGQNYGYTF.